The rows below give T cell receptor beta chains drawn from one sample of a study of T cells in Graves' hyperthyroidism and ophthalmopathy. TCRdb reprocessed the multiplex PCR reads with MiXCR, giving one entry per CDR3 protein. The sample holds hundreds of thousands of distinct CDR3 sequences, approximately 25% seen once. The material sequenced was blood. Receptors originate from a woman aged 40 to 50 with Graves' ophthalmopathy. CDR3s include the opening cysteine and the closing phenylalanine or tryptophan. A D gene is named only where the DNA matches it firmly. Not every row has a clone size; where given, it reads once, few, many or a size class.

D	V	size	J	length	DNA	CDR3
-	TRBV6-1	-	TRBJ2-2	14	TGTGCCAGCAGCCCCGACAGAATCACCGGGGAGCTGTTTTTT	CASSPDRITGELFF
TRBD2	TRBV28	many	TRBJ2-7	16	TGTGCCAGCAGCATACCACCGGGACTAGCGCCCTACGAGCAGTACTTC	CASSIPPGLAPYEQYF
TRBD2	TRBV28	many	TRBJ2-7	14	TGTGCCAGCAGTTCCCTAGCGGGAGGGCGCGAGCAGTACTTC	CASSSLAGGREQYF
TRBD1	TRBV12-3/TRBV12-4	few	TRBJ1-2	14	TGTGCCAGCAGTCTGGGACAGGAAATCTATGGCTACACCTTC	CASSLGQEIYGYTF
TRBD1	TRBV11-2	many	TRBJ2-2	14	TGTGCCAGCAGCCCCGGACAGGGTCCCGGGGAGCTGTTTTTT	CASSPGQGPGELFF
TRBD2	TRBV12-3/TRBV12-4	-	TRBJ2-5	17	TGTGCCAGCAGTCCCTACTGGTCTAGCGGTGACCAAGAGACCCAGTACTTC	CASSPYWSSGDQETQYF
TRBD2	TRBV10-3	many	TRBJ2-5	14	TGTGCCATCAGAAATAGCGGGAGCAGGGAGACCCAGTACTTC	CAIRNSGSRETQYF
-	TRBV6-2/TRBV6-3	-	TRBJ1-1	16	TGTGCCAGCAGTTACTCTGGAGGGGCCGGGGGGACTGAAGCTTTCTTT	CASSYSGGAGGTEAFF
-	TRBV20-1	many	TRBJ2-7	19	TGCAGTGCGAATGTTGCAGAGGGACCAAAGGACCCTTGGTACTACGAGCAGTACTTC	CSANVAEGPKDPWYYEQYF
-	TRBV28	many	TRBJ2-5	16	TGTGCCAGCAGGGTACAGGGTGGGGCTTTGGAAGAGACCCAGTACTTC	CASRVQGGALEETQYF
-	TRBV28	many	TRBJ2-7	12	TGTGCCAGCACTAGGGGCTCCTACGAGCAGTACTTC	CASTRGSYEQYF
TRBD1	TRBV9	-	TRBJ1-1	16	TGTGCCAGCAGCGTAGGGGACAGGTACATGAACACTGAAGCTTTCTTT	CASSVGDRYMNTEAFF
TRBD1	TRBV2	-	TRBJ1-5	15	TGTGCCAGCAGCGAATCGACAGGGGGCAATCAGCCCCAGCATTTT	CASSESTGGNQPQHF
-	TRBV6-1	many	TRBJ1-5	15	TGTGCCAGCAGTCCCTATCGAGATAGCAATCAGCCCCAGCATTTT	CASSPYRDSNQPQHF
TRBD1	TRBV28	-	TRBJ1-6	14	TGTGCCAGCAGTTCTGGGACAGCAACTTCACCCCTCCACTTT	CASSSGTATSPLHF
TRBD2	TRBV28	many	TRBJ2-5	15	TGTGCCAGCAGTTCCGGGACTAGCGGGAAAGAGACCCAGTACTTC	CASSSGTSGKETQYF
TRBD1	TRBV10-3	-	TRBJ1-1	14	TGTGCCATCAGTCCACCCGACAGGGGCACTGAAGCTTTCTTT	CAISPPDRGTEAFF
-	TRBV18	many	TRBJ1-2	13	TGTGCCAGCTCACGACAGGAGAACTATGGCTACACCTTC	CASSRQENYGYTF
-	TRBV2	many	TRBJ2-2	11	TGTGCCAGCATCGAGGACGGGGAGCTGTTTTTT	CASIEDGELFF
-	TRBV9	many	TRBJ2-7	14	TGTGCCAGCAGCGTAAAAGGGGACCCCTACGAGCAGTACTTC	CASSVKGDPYEQYF
-	TRBV2	many	TRBJ2-7	14	TGTGCCAGCAGTGAAGCGGGAGCTGGTTACGAGCAGTACTTC	CASSEAGAGYEQYF
TRBD2	TRBV4-1	many	TRBJ2-2	17	TGCGCCAGCAGCCAAGAGGGTCAGTGGGGGGGCACCGGGGAGCTGTTTTTT	CASSQEGQWGGTGELFF
TRBD1	TRBV7-2	many	TRBJ1-5	13	TGTGCCAGCAGCCGGGACAGGGATCAGCCCCAGCATTTT	CASSRDRDQPQHF
-	TRBV12-3/TRBV12-4	many	TRBJ2-5	13	TGTGCCAGCAGGGGGGACCCTAAAGAGACCCAGTACTTC	CASRGDPKETQYF
TRBD1	TRBV27	-	TRBJ1-2	13	TGTGCCAGCAGTTTACAGGGGGGCCATGGCTACACCTTC	CASSLQGGHGYTF
-	TRBV6-5	many	TRBJ2-7	16	TGTGCCAGCAGTTACTCAACTAGGGCGCACTCCTACGAGCAGTACTTC	CASSYSTRAHSYEQYF
-	TRBV6-5	-	TRBJ1-1	14	TGTGCCAGCAGTTACGTACAGGGAAACACTGAAGCTTTCTTT	CASSYVQGNTEAFF
TRBD1	TRBV12-3/TRBV12-4	once	TRBJ1-1	13	TGTGCCAGCAGCTTCGGGACAGTCACTGAAGCTTTCTTT	CASSFGTVTEAFF
TRBD1	TRBV20-1	many	TRBJ1-5	15	TGCAGTGCTAGAGATCGGGACAGACCCCATCAGCCCCAGCATTTT	CSARDRDRPHQPQHF
-	TRBV18	many	TRBJ2-7	15	TGTGCCAGCTCACCGGCCGGGGGACTCTCCTACGAGCAGTACTTC	CASSPAGGLSYEQYF
TRBD2	TRBV27	many	TRBJ2-7	16	TGTGCCAGCAGTTTCGGCCCTAGCGGAGATGACTACGAGCAGTACTTC	CASSFGPSGDDYEQYF
-	TRBV20-1	-	TRBJ1-2	14	TGCAGTGCTAGAATCGGGAATCCTAACCATGGCTACACCTTC	CSARIGNPNHGYTF
TRBD1	TRBV6-1	many	TRBJ1-2	15	TGTGCCAGCAGGACCGGGACAGGGAATAACTATGGCTACACCTTC	CASRTGTGNNYGYTF
-	TRBV5-1	few	TRBJ2-6	18	TGCGCCAGCAGCCCAAGTCAGTTCCCTTCCTCTGGGGCCAACGTCCTGACTTTC	CASSPSQFPSSGANVLTF
TRBD1	TRBV6-2/TRBV6-3	few	TRBJ2-7	11	TGTGCCACCGGGACAGGGTTCGAGCAGTACTTC	CATGTGFEQYF
TRBD1	TRBV5-1	-	TRBJ2-7	14	TGCGCCAGCAGCGCAGCCGGGACAGGGGCCGAGCAGTACTTC	CASSAAGTGAEQYF
-	TRBV28	many	TRBJ1-6	15	TGTGCCAGCACCTCGTTGACAGGCGGGAGTTCACCCCTCCACTTT	CASTSLTGGSSPLHF
-	TRBV4-1	-	TRBJ2-7	15	TGCGCCAGCAGCCAAGATCGGGCAGGGGGGTACGAGCAGTACTTC	CASSQDRAGGYEQYF
-	TRBV19	many	TRBJ1-1	11	TGTGCCAGTATGGGACATACTGAAGCTTTCTTT	CASMGHTEAFF
-	TRBV12-3/TRBV12-4	-	TRBJ1-2	16	TGTGCCAGCAGTCCCTTCCAAAGACAGAGGAACTATGGCTACACCTTC	CASSPFQRQRNYGYTF
TRBD1	TRBV9	many	TRBJ2-2	15	TGTGCCAGCAGCGTAGGGGGACAGGGGACCGGGGAGCTGTTTTTT	CASSVGGQGTGELFF
-	TRBV19	-	TRBJ2-2	17	TGTGCCAGTAGTATAGATCAAGGTCGTAGGGCGTCCGGGGAGCTGTTTTTT	CASSIDQGRRASGELFF
-	TRBV12-3/TRBV12-4	many	TRBJ1-5	12	TGTGCCAGCAGCGGGACGCATCAGCCCCAGCATTTT	CASSGTHQPQHF
TRBD2	TRBV6-1	many	TRBJ2-7	16	TGTGCCAGCAGCCTGGGACTAGCGGGAGGGCTAAGCGAGCAGTACTTC	CASSLGLAGGLSEQYF
TRBD1	TRBV2	many	TRBJ2-5	13	TGTGCCAGCAGGGGACAGGGGCAAGAGACCCAGTACTTC	CASRGQGQETQYF
-	TRBV12-3/TRBV12-4	many	TRBJ2-7	14	TGTGCCAGCGGGGGGCGCCTGAGCTCCTACGAGCAGTACTTC	CASGGRLSSYEQYF
-	TRBV6-1	-	TRBJ1-1	15	TGTGCCAGCAGTGAATTAGACAATTCAAACACTGAAGCTTTCTTT	CASSELDNSNTEAFF
TRBD2	TRBV28	many	TRBJ2-2	16	TGTGCCAGCAGTTTGGAGGCTAGCGGGAGTAGGAGGGAGCTGTTTTTT	CASSLEASGSRRELFF
-	TRBV7-2	many	TRBJ2-4	13	TGTGCCAGCAGCCCGTCCCCGGGGAACATTCAGTACTTC	CASSPSPGNIQYF
TRBD2	TRBV9	many	TRBJ2-7	15	TGTGCCAGCAGCGTCGGGACTAGCGTCACCTACGAGCAGTACTTC	CASSVGTSVTYEQYF
-	TRBV12-3/TRBV12-4	-	TRBJ2-4	11	TGTGCCAGCAGTGCTAAAAACATTCAGTACTTC	CASSAKNIQYF
TRBD2	TRBV7-2	once	TRBJ2-7	15	TGTGCCAGCAGCTCCTCAAGCGGGGTCTCCTACGAGCAGTACTTC	CASSSSSGVSYEQYF
-	TRBV4-2	many	TRBJ2-7	14	TGTGCCAGCAGCCAAGAAGGGCCGGCGGACCAGCAGTACTTC	CASSQEGPADQQYF
TRBD2	TRBV7-2	many	TRBJ2-2	19	TGTGCCAGCAGCCGCTTAGGGACTAGCGGGATCGCGATGCCCGGGGAGCTGTTTTTT	CASSRLGTSGIAMPGELFF